This T cell receptor (beta chain) was recorded in a study of T cell clones after liver transplantation. Profiled with immunoSEQ multiplex PCR; TCRdb holds only in-frame clones, not every one. The sample holds 70,000 to 80,000 clones, under 95% seen once. CDR1 is SNHLY and CDR2 is FYNNEI in the germline V gene. The CDR3 sequence is 11 residues long. Trimming left V 5 bases short and J 4 bases short, with 3 bases between. This chain uses TRBV2 with TRBJ2-4; no clear D. The specimen was CD4+ T cells from blood, collected before liver transplant. The TCR was taken from a human donor who received a liver transplant. Here the CDR3 reads CASSTKNIQYF. The CDR3 nucleotides read TGTGCCAGCAGTACAAAAAACATTCAGTACTTC.